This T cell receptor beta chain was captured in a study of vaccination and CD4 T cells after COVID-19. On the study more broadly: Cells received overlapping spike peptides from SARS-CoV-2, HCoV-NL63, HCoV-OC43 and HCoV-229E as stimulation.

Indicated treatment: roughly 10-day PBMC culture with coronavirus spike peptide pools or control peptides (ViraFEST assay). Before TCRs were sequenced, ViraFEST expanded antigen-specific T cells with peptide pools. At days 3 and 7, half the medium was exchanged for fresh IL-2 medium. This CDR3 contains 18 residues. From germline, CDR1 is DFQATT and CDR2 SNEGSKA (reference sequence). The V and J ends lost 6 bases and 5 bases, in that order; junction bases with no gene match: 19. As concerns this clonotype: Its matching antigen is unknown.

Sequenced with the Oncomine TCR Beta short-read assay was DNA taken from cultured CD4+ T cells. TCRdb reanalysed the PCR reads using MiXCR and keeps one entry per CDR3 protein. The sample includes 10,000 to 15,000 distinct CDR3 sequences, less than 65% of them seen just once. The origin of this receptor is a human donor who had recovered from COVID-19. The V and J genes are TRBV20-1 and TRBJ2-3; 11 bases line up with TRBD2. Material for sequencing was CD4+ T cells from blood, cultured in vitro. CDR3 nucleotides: TGCAGTGCGAACGGACTAGCGGGTCCCCGGTCGATGGAAGATACGCAGTATTTT. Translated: CSANGLAGPRSMEDTQYF.